This TCR beta chain was captured in a study of CD8 T cells in ankylosing spondylitis (dated by TCRdb to about 2017). A note on the overall study: The study set out to find disease-linked TCR variants by profiling T cell receptor beta repertoires in ankylosing spondylitis patients and healthy donors. The full study cohort was made up of about 25 ankylosing spondylitis patients and 108 healthy donors. Peripheral blood samples were taken, and synovial fluid was additionally collected from ankylosing spondylitis patients. The research as a whole found: In peripheral blood, the disease-linked clones were found at relatively low frequencies and had a CD8+ phenotype. Blood from ankylosing spondylitis patients appeared to be characterized by a TCR beta motif made up of several highly homologous amino acid variants. Some motif variants had previously been reported in the synovial fluid and blood of reactive arthritis patients, which suggests shared mechanisms of disease initiation. The disease-linked clones were reported to be significantly enriched in matched synovial fluid samples from ankylosing spondylitis patients.

This clonotype appeared many times. Its antigen is unknown. No base quality information exists; no much larger clone differs at one position. The reads were generated on an Illumina HiSeq 2500. Quantitative 5'-RACE with molecular barcodes was used to prepare TCR beta libraries. As for how the authors treated the data: To identify disease-linked TCR variants, a new computational method was used, one built on a probabilistic model of VDJ rearrangement. The public reads were run again by TCRdb, first through fastp at Q25 and then through MiXCR, and only productive beta chains were kept. Rows matching on CDR3 protein sequence are summarized as one entry with the most common DNA and genes. The V and J calls and clone size are TCRdb's, not the authors'. The table for this sample lists 130,000 or so distinct CDR3 sequences; about 6.4% of them were counted only once. More than 9% of the sample lies in the top ten.

Relative to germline, V is missing 5 bases and J is missing 5 bases, with 8 bases of the junction outside any gene match. From the cysteine up to the phenylalanine, the CDR3 has a length of 15 residues. CDR3 DNA only is kept here, 45 bases in frame from base 1. The sample comprised blood, either unsorted or a sorted T cell fraction (not recorded which). The chain uses TRBV12-3 or TRBV12-4 and TRBJ1-1, with 10 central nucleotides matching TRBD1. The receptor was derived from a male donor with ankylosing spondylitis or in good health (not recorded which). The nucleotide sequence is TGTGCCAGCAGTCCCCTGGACAGGGGGGGGACTGAAGCTTTCTTT. This gives the protein CASSPLDRGGTEAFF.